This T cell receptor (beta chain) was obtained from a study of beta chain features in type 1 diabetes. Whole-study results and caveats: In all four CD4+ subsets, TCRB CDR3 length was significantly, moderately reduced in type 1 diabetes.

The CDR3 covers 17 residues. V was clipped by 0 bases and J by 8 bases; unmatched bases: 11. Germline V lookup: CDR1 SGHVS, CDR2 FQNEAQ. On this clone: What it binds is not known.

The authors reverse transcribed all of the isolated RNA, so sequencing captured expressed TCRB transcripts. Deep immunoSEQ sequencing covered naive, central memory and regulatory T cell samples. Sequencing was performed with immunoSEQ multiplex PCR; in TCRdb, only in-frame clones are kept and a portion is missing. There are 50,000 to 70,000 clones in the sample; roughly 50% occur only once, and about 2.4% lies in the top ten. The TCR sequence derives from a woman in her forties with type 1 diabetes. Source material: Tregs from blood. This chain uses TRBV7-8 with TRBJ2-2, with 8 bases that match TRBD2. This CDR3 reads CASSLALPGRAVGELFF. In nucleotides, the CDR3 is TGTGCCAGCAGCTTAGCGCTCCCCGGGAGGGCCGTAGGGGAGCTGTTTTTT.